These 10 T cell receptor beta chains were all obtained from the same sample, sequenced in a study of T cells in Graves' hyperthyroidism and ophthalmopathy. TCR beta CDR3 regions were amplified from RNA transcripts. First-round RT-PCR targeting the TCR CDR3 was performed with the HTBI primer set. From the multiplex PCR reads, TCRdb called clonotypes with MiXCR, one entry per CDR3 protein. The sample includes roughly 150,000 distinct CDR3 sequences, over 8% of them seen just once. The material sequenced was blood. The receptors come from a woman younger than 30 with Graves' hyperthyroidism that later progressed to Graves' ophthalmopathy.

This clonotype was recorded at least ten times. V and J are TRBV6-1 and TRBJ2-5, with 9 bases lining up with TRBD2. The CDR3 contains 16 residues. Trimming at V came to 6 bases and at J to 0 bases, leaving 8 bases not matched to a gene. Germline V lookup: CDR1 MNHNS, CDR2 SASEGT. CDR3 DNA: TGTGCCAGCAGCCTACTAGCGGGCCAGTACCAAGAGACCCAGTACTTC. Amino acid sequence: CASSLLAGQYQETQYF.

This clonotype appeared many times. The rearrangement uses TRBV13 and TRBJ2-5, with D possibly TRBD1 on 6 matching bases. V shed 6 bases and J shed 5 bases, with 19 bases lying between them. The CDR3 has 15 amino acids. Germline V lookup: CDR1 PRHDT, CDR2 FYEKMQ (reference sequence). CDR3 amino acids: CASRRSNRELETQYF. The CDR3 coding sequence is TGTGCCAGCAGACGCTCCAACAGGGAATTGGAGACCCAGTACTTC.

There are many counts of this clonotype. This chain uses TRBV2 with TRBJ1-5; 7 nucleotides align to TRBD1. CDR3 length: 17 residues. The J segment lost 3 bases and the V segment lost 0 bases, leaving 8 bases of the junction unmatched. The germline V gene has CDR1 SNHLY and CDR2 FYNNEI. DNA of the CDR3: TGTGCCAGCAGTGAAGCGCAGGACAGGTTTCTCAATCAGCCCCAGCATTTT. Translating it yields CASSEAQDRFLNQPQHF. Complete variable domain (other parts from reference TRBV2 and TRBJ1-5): EPEVTQTPSHQVTQMGQEVILRCVPISNHLYFYWYRQILGQKVEFLVSFYNNEISEKSEIFDDQFSVERPDGSNFTLKIRSTKLEDSAMYFCASSEAQDRFLNQPQHFGDGTRLSIL.

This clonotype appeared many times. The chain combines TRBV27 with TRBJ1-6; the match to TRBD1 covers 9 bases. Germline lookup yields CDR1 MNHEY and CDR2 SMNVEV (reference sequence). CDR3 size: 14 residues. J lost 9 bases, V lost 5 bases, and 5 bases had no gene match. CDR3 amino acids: CASSIGTGFSPLHF. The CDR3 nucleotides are TGTGCCAGCAGTATCGGGACAGGGTTTTCACCCCTCCACTTT.

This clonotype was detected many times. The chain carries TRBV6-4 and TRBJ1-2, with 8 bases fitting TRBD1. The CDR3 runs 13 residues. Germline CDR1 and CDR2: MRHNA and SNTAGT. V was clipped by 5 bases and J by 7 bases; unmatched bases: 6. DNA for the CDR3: TGTGCCAGCAGTATCGACAGGGGTTCTGGCTACACCTTC. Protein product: CASSIDRGSGYTF.

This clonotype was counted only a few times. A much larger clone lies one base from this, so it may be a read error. The DNA of the CDR3 is TGTGCCAGCAGCTCGGACTACTATCAGCCCTACGAGCAGTACTTC. It encodes CASSSDYYQPYEQYF. V gene TRBV7-2 combines with J gene TRBJ2-7; a weak D match, TRBD2 (6 bases). Per the germline V gene, CDR1 is SGHTA and CDR2 is FQGNSA. The CDR3 spans 15 residues. V lost 4 bases, J lost 2 bases, and 15 bases lay in between.

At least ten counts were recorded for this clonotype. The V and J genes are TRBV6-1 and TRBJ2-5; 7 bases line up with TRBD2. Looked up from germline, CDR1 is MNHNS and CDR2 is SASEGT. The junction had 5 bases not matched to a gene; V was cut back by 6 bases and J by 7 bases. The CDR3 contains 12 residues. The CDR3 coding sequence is TGTGCCAGCAGGGGGGGGTTAGGGACCCAGTACTTC. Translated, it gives CASRGGLGTQYF.

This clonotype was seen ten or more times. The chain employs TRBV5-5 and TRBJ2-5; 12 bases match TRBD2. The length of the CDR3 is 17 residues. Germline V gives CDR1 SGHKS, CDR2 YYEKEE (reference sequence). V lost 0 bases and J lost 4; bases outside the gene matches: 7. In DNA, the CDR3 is TGTGCCAGCAGCTTGGAAGGGAGACTAGCGGGGGTAGAGACCCAGTACTTC. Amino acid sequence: CASSLEGRLAGVETQYF.

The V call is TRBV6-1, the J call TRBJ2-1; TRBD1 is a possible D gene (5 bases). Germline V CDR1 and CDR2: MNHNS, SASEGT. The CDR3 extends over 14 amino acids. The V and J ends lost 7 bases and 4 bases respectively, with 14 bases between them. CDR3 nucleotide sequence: TGTGCCAGCACCCCAGGGAAATTTTACAATGAGCAGTTCTTC. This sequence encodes CASTPGKFYNEQFF.

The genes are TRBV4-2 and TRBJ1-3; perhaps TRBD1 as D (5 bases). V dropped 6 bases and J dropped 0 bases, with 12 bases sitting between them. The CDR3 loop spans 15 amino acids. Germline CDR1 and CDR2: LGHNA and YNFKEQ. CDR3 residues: CASRDQQVSGNTIYF. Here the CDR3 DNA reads TGTGCCAGCAGGGACCAACAGGTCTCTGGAAACACCATATATTTT.